Following are 15 T cell receptor beta chains from one sample sequenced in a study of blood T cell repertoires in COVID-19. Data came from immunoSEQ multiplex PCR; TCRdb stores just in-frame clones and leaves some out. Among 80,000 or so clones, roughly 89% were seen once, and the ten largest hold 1.5% to 2%. The specimen sequenced was peripheral blood. These receptors were obtained from a woman aged 50 to 60 in a cohort sampled during active COVID-19.

The chain couples TRBV7-3 to TRBJ1-2, with TRBD1 matching 7 bases. Germline-derived CDR1 and CDR2 are SGHTA and FQGTGA. This CDR3 contains 15 residues. V shed 4 bases, J shed 8 bases, and the junction held 13 bases outside the gene matches. The CDR3 loop is CASSSGPPRDRGYTF. The CDR3 nucleotides read TGTGCCAGCAGCTCGGGACCCCCCCGGGACAGAGGCTACACCTTC.

This rearrangement joins TRBV6-1 to TRBJ1-5, with D unclear. This CDR3 has 13 amino acids. Germline V gives CDR1 MNHNS, CDR2 SASEGT. The V end lost 0 bases, the J end lost 7 bases, and 7 bases lay between the germline ends. In DNA, the CDR3 is TGTGCCAGCAGTGAAGCGGCGAGGCAGCCCCAGCATTTT. This encodes CASSEAARQPQHF.

The chain carries TRBV7-2 and TRBJ2-1; maybe TRBD2 (6 bases). The ends were cut back, 5 bases at V and 9 bases at J, with 26 bases in the middle. Germline V CDR1 and CDR2: SGHTA, FQGNSA. The CDR3 runs 17 residues. CDR3 DNA: TGTGCCAGCAGCCCCACTTGGGACGGGAGCGGGCGGGGTGAGCAGTTCTTC. Translating gives CASSPTWDGSGRGEQFF.

This clone was found once. V gene TRBV3-1 (or the pseudogene TRBV3-2) combines with J gene TRBJ2-7, with a weak D call TRBD1 (6 bases). Trimming left V 6 bases short and J 7 bases short, with 16 bases between. The CDR3 consists of 13 residues. Per the germline V gene, CDR1 is LGHDT and CDR2 is YNNKEL (reference sequence). This CDR3 reads CASRSSGAREQYF. The CDR3 DNA follows: TGTGCCAGCAGGTCGTCAGGGGCGCGGGAGCAGTACTTC.

The chain employs TRBV7-8 and TRBJ1-6, with D unclear. This CDR3 comprises 13 residues. Trimming took off 5 bases at V and 7 bases at J, with 9 bases between the two ends. Germline V gene data show CDR1 as SGHVS and CDR2 as FQNEAQ. CDR3 sequence (DNA): TGTGCCAGCAGCATCACGGAGAATTCACCCCTCCACTTT. Protein product: CASSITENSPLHF.

This chain joins TRBV19 and TRBJ2-2, with unresolved D. Trimming took 4 bases from V and 0 from J, leaving 6 bases between them. From germline, CDR1 is LNHDA and CDR2 SQIVND (reference sequence). The CDR3 contains 14 residues. Here the CDR3 DNA reads TGTGCCAGTAGTAGCGGAGCGAACACCGGGGAGCTGTTTTTT. Protein sequence: CASSSGANTGELFF.

The DNA for the CDR3 is TGTGCCAGCAGCCCCCCGGCGGGCACCCTGGGGACTGAAGCTTTCTTT. It is translated as CASSPPAGTLGTEAFF. This chain connects TRBV3-1 (or the pseudogene TRBV3-2) to TRBJ1-1; D gene ambiguous. Trimming removed 4 bases from V and 5 bases from J, with 20 bases in between. Germline V gives CDR1 LGHDT, CDR2 YNNKEL (reference sequence). The CDR3 runs to 16 residues.

The chain carries TRBV27 and TRBJ2-6; TRBD1 matches 7 bases. The germline gives CDR1 MNHEY, CDR2 SMNVEV (reference sequence). The CDR3 contains 16 residues. V lost 5 bases, J lost 0 bases, and 4 bases stayed unmatched. CDR3 protein: CASSTWTGSGANVLTF. DNA for the CDR3: TGTGCCAGCAGTACGTGGACAGGCTCTGGGGCCAACGTCCTGACTTTC.

The chain employs TRBV7-3 and TRBJ1-1, with D possibly matching TRBD1 (5 bases). The germline CDR1 and CDR2 sequences are SGHTA and FQGTGA. The V and J ends lost 2 bases and 11 bases respectively, with 21 bases between them. This CDR3 is built from 15 residues. CDR3 nucleotide sequence: TGTGCCAGCAGCTTAGAGCCCATTGGGCGCCGGGGGGCTTTCTTT. It yields the protein CASSLEPIGRRGAFF.

CDR3 bases: TGTGCCAGCACAGCGACAGGGATGTTTAATTCACCCCTCCACTTT. The encoded protein is CASTATGMFNSPLHF. V usage is TRBV6-5 and J usage is TRBJ1-6, with TRBD1 matching 7 bases. The CDR3 sequence is 15 residues long. V dropped 7 bases and J dropped 6; count of bases not matched to a gene: 9. Germline assignment: CDR1 MNHEY and CDR2 SVGAGI.

The chain carries TRBV20-1 and TRBJ1-2; tentative D call: TRBD1 (6 bases). The CDR3 length is 10 residues. V gave up 6 bases and J gave up 7 bases, with 9 bases separating them. Germline CDR1 is DFQATT and CDR2 is SNEGSKA (reference sequence). CDR3 DNA sequence: TGCAGTGCCCGAGGGGGTGGCTACACCTTC. It codes for CSARGGGYTF.

The chain links TRBV7-9 to TRBJ2-5; the match to TRBD2 covers 7 bases. CDR1 is SEHNR, CDR2 FQNEAQ, per germline (reference sequence). After removal of 4 bases from V and 2 bases from J, the junction contained 7 bases not matched to a gene. CDR3 length: 15 amino acids. CDR3 sequence: CASSWGGTLQETQYF. The CDR3 bases are TGTGCCAGCAGCTGGGGGGGGACTTTGCAAGAGACCCAGTACTTC.

The chain employs TRBV4-1 and TRBJ2-3; 8 bases line up with TRBD2. This CDR3 has 17 amino acids. V gave up 2 bases and J gave up 2 bases; unmatched junction bases: 9. Germline V gives CDR1 MGHRA, CDR2 YSYEKL. The CDR3 protein is CASSQTGLAGNTDTQYF. CDR3 bases: TGCGCCAGCAGCCAAACCGGGCTAGCGGGTAACACAGATACGCAGTATTTT.

The rearrangement joins TRBV4-1 to TRBJ2-7, with TRBD2 matching over 10 bases. J lost 4 bases, V lost 0 bases, and 6 bases had no gene match. In germline, CDR1 is MGHRA, CDR2 YSYEKL. The CDR3 runs 16 residues. Here the CDR3 reads CASSQDSSGGWYEQYF. The CDR3 region has the DNA TGCGCCAGCAGCCAAGATTCTAGCGGGGGCTGGTACGAGCAGTACTTC.

This chain links TRBV6-1 with TRBJ1-1, with D perhaps matching TRBD1 (6 bases). Trimming took off 2 bases at V and 1 base at J, with 11 bases between the two ends. The CDR3 spans 15 residues. From germline, CDR1 is MNHNS and CDR2 SASEGT. The DNA of the CDR3 is TGTGCCAGCAGTGAATGGGGGGGCAGGAACACTGAAGCTTTCTTT. Its translation is CASSEWGGRNTEAFF.